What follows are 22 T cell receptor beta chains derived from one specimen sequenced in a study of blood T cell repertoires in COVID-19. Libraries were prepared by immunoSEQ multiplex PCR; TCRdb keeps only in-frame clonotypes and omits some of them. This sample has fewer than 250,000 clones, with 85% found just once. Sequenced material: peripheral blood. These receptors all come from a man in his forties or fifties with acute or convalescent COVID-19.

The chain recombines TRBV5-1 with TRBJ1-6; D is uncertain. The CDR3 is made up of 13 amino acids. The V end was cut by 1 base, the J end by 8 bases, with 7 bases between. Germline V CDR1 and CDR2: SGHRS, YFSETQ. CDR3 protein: CASSLSGYSPLHF. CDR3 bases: TGCGCCAGCAGCTTGAGCGGTTATTCACCCCTCCACTTT.

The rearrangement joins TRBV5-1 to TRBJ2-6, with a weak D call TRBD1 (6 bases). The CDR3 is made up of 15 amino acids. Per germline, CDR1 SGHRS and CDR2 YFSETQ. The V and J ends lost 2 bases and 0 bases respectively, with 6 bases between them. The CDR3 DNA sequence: TGCGCCAGCAGCTTACAGGGCTCTGGGGCCAACGTCCTGACTTTC. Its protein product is CASSLQGSGANVLTF.

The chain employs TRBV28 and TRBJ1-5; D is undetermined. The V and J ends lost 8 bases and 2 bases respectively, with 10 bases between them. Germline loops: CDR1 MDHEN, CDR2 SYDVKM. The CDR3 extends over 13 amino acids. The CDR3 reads CASGPGGNQPQHF. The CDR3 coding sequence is TGTGCCAGCGGCCCAGGCGGCAATCAGCCCCAGCATTTT.

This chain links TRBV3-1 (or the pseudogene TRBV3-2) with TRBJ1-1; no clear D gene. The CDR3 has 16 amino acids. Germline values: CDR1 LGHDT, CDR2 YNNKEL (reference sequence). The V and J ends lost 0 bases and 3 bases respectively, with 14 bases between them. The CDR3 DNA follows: TGTGCCAGCAGCCAAGATAGTACTTCGGGATACACTGAAGCTTTCTTT. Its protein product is CASSQDSTSGYTEAFF.

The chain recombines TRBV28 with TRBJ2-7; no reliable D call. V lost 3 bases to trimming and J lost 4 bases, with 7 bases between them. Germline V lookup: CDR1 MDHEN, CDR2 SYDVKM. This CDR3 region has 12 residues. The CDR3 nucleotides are TGTGCCAGCAGTTTGAGGCGGTACGAGCAGTACTTC. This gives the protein CASSLRRYEQYF.

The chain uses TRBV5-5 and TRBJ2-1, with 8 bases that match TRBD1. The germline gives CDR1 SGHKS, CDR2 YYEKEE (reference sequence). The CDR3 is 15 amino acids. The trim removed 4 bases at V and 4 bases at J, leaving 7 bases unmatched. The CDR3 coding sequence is TGTGCCAGCAGCCTCTCGGGGACAGGATACAATGAGCAGTTCTTC. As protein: CASSLSGTGYNEQFF.

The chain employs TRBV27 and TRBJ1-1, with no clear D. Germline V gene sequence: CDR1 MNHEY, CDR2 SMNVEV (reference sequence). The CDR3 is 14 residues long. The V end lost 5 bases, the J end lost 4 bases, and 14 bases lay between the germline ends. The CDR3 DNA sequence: TGTGCCAGCAGTCCGCGGCTTAGTGGCACTGAAGCTTTCTTT. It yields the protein CASSPRLSGTEAFF.

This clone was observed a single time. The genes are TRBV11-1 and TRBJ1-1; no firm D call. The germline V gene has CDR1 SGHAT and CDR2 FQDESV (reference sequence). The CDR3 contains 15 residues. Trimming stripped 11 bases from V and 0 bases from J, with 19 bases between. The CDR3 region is CAVRSSSGLNTEAFF. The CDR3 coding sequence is TGTGCCGTCAGAAGCAGCTCGGGTCTGAACACTGAAGCTTTCTTT.

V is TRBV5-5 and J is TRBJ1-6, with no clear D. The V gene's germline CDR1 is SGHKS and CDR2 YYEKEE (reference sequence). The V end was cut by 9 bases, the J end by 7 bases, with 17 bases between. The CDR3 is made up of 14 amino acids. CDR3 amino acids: CATPPGLMNSPLHF. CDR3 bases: TGTGCCACCCCCCCCGGACTCATGAATTCACCCCTCCACTTT.

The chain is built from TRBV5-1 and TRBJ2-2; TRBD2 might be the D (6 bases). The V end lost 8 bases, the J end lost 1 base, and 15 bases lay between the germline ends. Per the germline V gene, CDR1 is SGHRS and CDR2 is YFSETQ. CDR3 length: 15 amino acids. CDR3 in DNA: TGCGCCAGTAGACTCGCGGGAAAGAACACCGGGGAGCTGTTTTTT. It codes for CASRLAGKNTGELFF.

The CDR3 DNA reads as TGTGCCACCCGGACAGGGTTTGATTCACCCCTCCACTTT. This translates into CATRTGFDSPLHF. This chain connects TRBV25-1 to TRBJ1-6; TRBD1 aligns across 8 bases. V was clipped by 10 bases and J by 8 bases; unmatched bases: 7. In germline, CDR1 is MGHDK, CDR2 SYGVNS. The CDR3 is 13 amino acids.

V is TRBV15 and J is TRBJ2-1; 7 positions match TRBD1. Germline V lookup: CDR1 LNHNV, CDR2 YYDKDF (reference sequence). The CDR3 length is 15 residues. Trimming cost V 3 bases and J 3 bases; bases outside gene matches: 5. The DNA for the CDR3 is TGTGCCACCAGCAGGCCGACAGGGTTCTACAATGAGCAGTTCTTC. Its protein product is CATSRPTGFYNEQFF.

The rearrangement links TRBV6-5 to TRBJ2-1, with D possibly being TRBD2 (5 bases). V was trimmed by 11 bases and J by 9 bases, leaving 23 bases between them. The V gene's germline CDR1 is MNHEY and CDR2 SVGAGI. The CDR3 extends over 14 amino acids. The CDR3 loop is CAVPSRIEGSEQFF. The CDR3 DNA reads TGTGCCGTACCCTCCAGGATCGAGGGAAGTGAGCAGTTCTTC.

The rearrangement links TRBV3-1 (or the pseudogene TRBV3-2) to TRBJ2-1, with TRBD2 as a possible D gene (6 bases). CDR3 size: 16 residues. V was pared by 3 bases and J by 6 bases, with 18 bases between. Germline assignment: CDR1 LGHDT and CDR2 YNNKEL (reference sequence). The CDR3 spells CASSHLWGGASNEQFF. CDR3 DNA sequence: TGTGCCAGCAGCCACCTATGGGGCGGGGCCAGCAATGAGCAGTTCTTC.

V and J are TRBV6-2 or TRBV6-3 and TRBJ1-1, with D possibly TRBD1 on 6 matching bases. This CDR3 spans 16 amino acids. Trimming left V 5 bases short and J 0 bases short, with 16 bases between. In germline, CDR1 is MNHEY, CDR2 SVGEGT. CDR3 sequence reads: CASSRPRGQVNTEAFF. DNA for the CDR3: TGTGCCAGCAGTCGCCCGAGGGGACAAGTGAACACTGAAGCTTTCTTT.

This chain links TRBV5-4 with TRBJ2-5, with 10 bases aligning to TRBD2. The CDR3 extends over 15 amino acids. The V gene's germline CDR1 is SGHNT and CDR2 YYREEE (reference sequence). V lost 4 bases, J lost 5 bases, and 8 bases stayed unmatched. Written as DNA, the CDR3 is TGTGCCAGCAGCGGACCGGGACTAGCGACGGAGACCCAGTACTTC. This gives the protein CASSGPGLATETQYF.

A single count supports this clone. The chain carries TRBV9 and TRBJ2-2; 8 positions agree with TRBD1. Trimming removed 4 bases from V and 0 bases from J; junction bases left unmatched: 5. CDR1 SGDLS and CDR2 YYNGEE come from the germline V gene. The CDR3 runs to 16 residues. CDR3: CASSPRTGPNTGELFF. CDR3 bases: TGTGCCAGCAGCCCCAGGACAGGGCCGAACACCGGGGAGCTGTTTTTT.

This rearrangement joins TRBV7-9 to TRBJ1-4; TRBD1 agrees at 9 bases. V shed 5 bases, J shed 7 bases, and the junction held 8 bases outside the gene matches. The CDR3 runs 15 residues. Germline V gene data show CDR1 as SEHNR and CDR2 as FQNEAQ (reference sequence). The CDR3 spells CASSTTGTGFEKLFF. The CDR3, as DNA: TGTGCCAGCAGCACAACCGGGACAGGGTTTGAAAAACTGTTTTTT. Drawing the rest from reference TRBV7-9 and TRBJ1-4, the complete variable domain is DTGVSQNPRHKITKRGQNVTFRCDPISEHNRLYWYRQTLGQGPEFLTYFQNEAQLEKSRLLSDRFSAERPKGSFSTLEIQRTEQGDSAMYLCASSTTGTGFEKLFFGSGTQLSVL.

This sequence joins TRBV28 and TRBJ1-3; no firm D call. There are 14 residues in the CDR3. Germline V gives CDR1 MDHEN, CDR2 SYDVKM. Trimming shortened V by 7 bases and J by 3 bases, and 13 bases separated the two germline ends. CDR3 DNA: TGTGCCAGCAAGTTGAGGCTCGGTGGAAACACCATATATTTT. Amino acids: CASKLRLGGNTIYF.

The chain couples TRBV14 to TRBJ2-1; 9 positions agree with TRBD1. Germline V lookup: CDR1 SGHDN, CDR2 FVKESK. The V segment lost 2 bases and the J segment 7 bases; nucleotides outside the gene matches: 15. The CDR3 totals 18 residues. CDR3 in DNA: TGTGCCAGCAGCCAACTTCCGGTTGGACAGGGGATGCGGAATGAGCAGTTCTTC. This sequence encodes CASSQLPVGQGMRNEQFF.

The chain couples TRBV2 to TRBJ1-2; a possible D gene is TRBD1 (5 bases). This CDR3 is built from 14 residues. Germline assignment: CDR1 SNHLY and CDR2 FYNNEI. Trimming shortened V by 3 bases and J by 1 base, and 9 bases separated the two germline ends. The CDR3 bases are TGTGCCAGCAGTGAGGGGGGGAGTAACTATGGCTACACCTTC. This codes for CASSEGGSNYGYTF.

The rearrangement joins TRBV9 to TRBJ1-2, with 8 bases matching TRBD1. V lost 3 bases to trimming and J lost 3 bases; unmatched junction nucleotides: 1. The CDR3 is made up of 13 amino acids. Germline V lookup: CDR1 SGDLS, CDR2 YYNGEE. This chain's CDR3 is CASSAGQDYGYTF. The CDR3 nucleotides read TGTGCCAGCAGCGCGGGACAGGACTATGGCTACACCTTC. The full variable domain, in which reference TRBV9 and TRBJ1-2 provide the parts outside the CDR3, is DSGVTQTPKHLITATGQRVTLRCSPRSGDLSVYWYQQSLDQGLQFLIQYYNGEERAKGNILERFSAQQFPDLHSELNLSSLELGDSALYFCASSAGQDYGYTFGSGTRLTVV.